This TCR beta chain was captured by sequencing in a study of OX40 agonist ivuxolimab in advanced cancers. V lost 7 bases and J lost 7; bases outside the gene matches: 13. Per the germline V gene, CDR1 is WSHSY and CDR2 is SAAADI. The CDR3 consists of 16 residues. Sequenced by immunoSEQ multiplex PCR; TCRdb stores in-frame clones only, minus some. The sample yields 71,000 or so clones, more than 75% seen once. Sequenced material: CD4+ or CD8+ T cells sorted from blood, taken in a trial of the OX40 agonist ivuxolimab. This chain joins TRBV10-2 and TRBJ2-1; 10 bases match TRBD1. The sequence derives from an adult with an advanced solid tumor such as melanoma, head and neck, liver or kidney cancer. The CDR3, as DNA: TGCGCCAGCATTCCAAGGGACAGGGGTTTTTGGAATGAGCAGTTCTTC. It codes for CASIPRDRGFWNEQFF.